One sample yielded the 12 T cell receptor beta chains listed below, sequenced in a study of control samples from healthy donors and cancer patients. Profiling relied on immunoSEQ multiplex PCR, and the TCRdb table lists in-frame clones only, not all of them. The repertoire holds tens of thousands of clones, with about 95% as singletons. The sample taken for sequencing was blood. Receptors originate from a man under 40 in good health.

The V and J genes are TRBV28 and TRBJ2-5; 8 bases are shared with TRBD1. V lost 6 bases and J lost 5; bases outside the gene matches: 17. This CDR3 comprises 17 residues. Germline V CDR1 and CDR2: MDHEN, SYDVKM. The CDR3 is CASSRVGTQGAGETQYF. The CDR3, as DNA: TGTGCCAGCAGCCGAGTGGGGACCCAGGGGGCTGGGGAGACCCAGTACTTC.

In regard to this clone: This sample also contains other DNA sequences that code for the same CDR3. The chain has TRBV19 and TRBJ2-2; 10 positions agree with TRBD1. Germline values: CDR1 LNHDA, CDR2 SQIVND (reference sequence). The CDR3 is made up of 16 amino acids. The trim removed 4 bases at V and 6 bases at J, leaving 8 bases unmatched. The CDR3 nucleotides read TGTGCCAGTAGTAGGGGGACAGGGGCGGGGGCCGGGGAGCTGTTTTTT. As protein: CASSRGTGAGAGELFF.

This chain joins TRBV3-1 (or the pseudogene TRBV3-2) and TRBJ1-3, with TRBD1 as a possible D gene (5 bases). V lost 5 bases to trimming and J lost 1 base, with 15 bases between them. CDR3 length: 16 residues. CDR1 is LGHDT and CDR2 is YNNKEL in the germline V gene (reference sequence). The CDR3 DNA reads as TGTGCCAGCAGCTACAGGCCGGCGCTTTCTGGAAACACCATATATTTT. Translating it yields CASSYRPALSGNTIYF.

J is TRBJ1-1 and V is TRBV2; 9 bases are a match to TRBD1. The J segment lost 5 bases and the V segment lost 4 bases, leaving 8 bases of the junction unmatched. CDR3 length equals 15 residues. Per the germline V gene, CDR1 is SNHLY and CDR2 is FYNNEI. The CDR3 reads CASSGTGTGLTEAFF. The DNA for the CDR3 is TGTGCCAGCAGTGGAACCGGGACAGGGCTGACTGAAGCTTTCTTT.

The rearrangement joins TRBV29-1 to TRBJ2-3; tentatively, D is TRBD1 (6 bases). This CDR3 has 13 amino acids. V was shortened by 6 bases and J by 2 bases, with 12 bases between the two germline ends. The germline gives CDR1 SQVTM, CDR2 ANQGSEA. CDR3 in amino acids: CSVAGQITDTQYF. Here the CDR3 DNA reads TGCAGCGTAGCAGGACAGATCACAGATACGCAGTATTTT.

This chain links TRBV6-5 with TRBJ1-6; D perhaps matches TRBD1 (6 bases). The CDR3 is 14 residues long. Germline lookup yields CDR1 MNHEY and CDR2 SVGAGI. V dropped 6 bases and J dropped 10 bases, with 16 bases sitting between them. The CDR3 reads CASRALTGSSPLHF. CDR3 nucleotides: TGTGCCAGCAGGGCCTTAACAGGGAGCTCACCCCTCCACTTT.

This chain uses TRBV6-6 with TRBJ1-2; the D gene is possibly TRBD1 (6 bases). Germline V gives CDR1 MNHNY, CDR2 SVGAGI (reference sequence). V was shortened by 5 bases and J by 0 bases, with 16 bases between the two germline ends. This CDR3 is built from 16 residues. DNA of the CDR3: TGTGCCAGCAGTCGGTCGGAAGGGGGAGCTAACTATGGCTACACCTTC. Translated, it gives CASSRSEGGANYGYTF.

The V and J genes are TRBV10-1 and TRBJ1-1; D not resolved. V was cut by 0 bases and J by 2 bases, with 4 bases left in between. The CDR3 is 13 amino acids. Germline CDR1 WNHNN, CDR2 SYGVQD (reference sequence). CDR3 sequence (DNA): TGCGCCAGCAGTGAGTCTAGAAACACTGAAGCTTTCTTT. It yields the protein CASSESRNTEAFF.

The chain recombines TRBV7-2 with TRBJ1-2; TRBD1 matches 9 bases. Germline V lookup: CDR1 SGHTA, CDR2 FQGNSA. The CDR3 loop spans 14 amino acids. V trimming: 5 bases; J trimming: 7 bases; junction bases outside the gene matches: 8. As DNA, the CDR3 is TGTGCCAGCAGCCCTAGGGACAGGGCGGGTGGCTACACCTTC. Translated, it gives CASSPRDRAGGYTF.

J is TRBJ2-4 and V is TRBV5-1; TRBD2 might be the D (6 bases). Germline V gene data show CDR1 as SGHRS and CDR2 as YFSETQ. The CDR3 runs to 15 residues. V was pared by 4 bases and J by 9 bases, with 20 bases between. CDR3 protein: CASSLLSQTSSIQYF. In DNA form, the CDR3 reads TGCGCCAGCAGCCTACTCTCCCAGACTAGTAGCATTCAGTACTTC.

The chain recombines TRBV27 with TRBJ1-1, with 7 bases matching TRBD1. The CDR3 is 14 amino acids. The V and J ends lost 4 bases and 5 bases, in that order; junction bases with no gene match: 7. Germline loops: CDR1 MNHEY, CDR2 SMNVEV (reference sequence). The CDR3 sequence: CASSYERGRTEAFF. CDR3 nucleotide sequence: TGTGCCAGCAGTTACGAGAGGGGGCGGACTGAAGCTTTCTTT.

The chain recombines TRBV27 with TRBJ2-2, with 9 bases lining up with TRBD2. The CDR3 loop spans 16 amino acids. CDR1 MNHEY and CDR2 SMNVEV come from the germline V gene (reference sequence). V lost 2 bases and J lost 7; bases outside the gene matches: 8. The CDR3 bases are TGTGCCAGCAGTTTAGTACTAGCGGGTGGAGGCGGGGAGCTGTTTTTT. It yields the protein CASSLVLAGGGGELFF.